This passage covers 25 T cell receptor beta chains from one sample sequenced in a study of blood T cell repertoires in COVID-19. The assay was immunoSEQ multiplex PCR, and TCRdb's table has in-frame clones only and misses some. The table lists more than 400,000 clones, about nine tenths of them singletons. Sequencing was performed on PBMCs or T cells enriched from blood (not recorded which). The receptors derive from a woman aged 18-29 years who had recovered from COVID-19.

Written as DNA, the CDR3 is TGTGCCAGCAGCTTAGTGACAGGGGGCAATCAGCCCCAGCATTTT. The encoded protein is CASSLVTGGNQPQHF. The chain recombines TRBV7-2 with TRBJ1-5, with 8 bases identical to TRBD1. J lost 2 bases, V lost 1 base, and 1 base had no gene match. In germline, CDR1 is SGHTA, CDR2 FQGNSA. The CDR3 has 15 residues.

The chain joins TRBV4-1 to TRBJ1-5; D remains ambiguous. Germline CDR1 MGHRA, CDR2 YSYEKL. V was shortened by 3 bases and J by 3 bases, with 15 bases between the two germline ends. CDR3 length: 16 amino acids. The CDR3 region has the DNA TGCGCCAGCAGCCAGGATGACAATGACCCCAATCAGCCCCAGCATTTT. Its protein is CASSQDDNDPNQPQHF.

This clone was seen once. This rearrangement joins TRBV5-1 to TRBJ2-3, with TRBD2 matching 10 bases. Losses at the gene ends were 8 bases for V and 2 bases for J; bases not matched to a gene: 8. This CDR3 is built from 15 residues. The V gene's germline CDR1 is SGHRS and CDR2 YFSETQ. CDR3 DNA sequence: TGCGCCAGTTCTATCACTAGCGGGACCACAGATACGCAGTATTTT. It specifies CASSITSGTTDTQYF. The variable domain in full, completed from reference TRBV5-1 and TRBJ2-3, reads KAGVTQTPRYLIKTRGQQVTLSCSPISGHRSVSWYQQTPGQGLQFLFEYFSETQRNKGNFPGRFSGRQFSNSRSEMNVSTLELGDSALYLCASSITSGTTDTQYFGPGTRLTVL.

This clone was found once. The V gene is TRBV25-1, the J gene TRBJ2-3; D call uncertain. CDR3 size: 13 residues. The V end was cut by 7 bases, the J end by 8 bases, with 16 bases between. Germline assignment: CDR1 MGHDK and CDR2 SYGVNS. The CDR3 DNA reads TGTGCCAGCAATCCCGCTTTCGGCGGTACGCAGTATTTT. It is translated as CASNPAFGGTQYF.

This clone appeared once. This chain connects TRBV6-6 to TRBJ1-2; 10 nucleotides agree with TRBD1. The CDR3 contains 17 residues. The V gene's germline CDR1 is MNHNY and CDR2 SVGAGI (reference sequence). With 5 bases clipped from V and 0 bases from J, the junction kept 9 bases outside the gene matches. The CDR3 is CASSPPGQGWPNYGYTF. The CDR3 nucleotides are TGTGCCAGCAGTCCCCCGGGACAGGGGTGGCCTAACTATGGCTACACCTTC.

In its sample, this clone was seen once. V and J are TRBV6-5 and TRBJ1-2; D is unclear. Germline V gene data show CDR1 as MNHEY and CDR2 as SVGAGI. The CDR3 has 14 amino acids. V shed 6 bases and J shed 4 bases, with 15 bases lying between them. CDR3 DNA: TGTGCCAGCAGCCAAGGCGGGCTCCCCTATGGCTACACCTTC. Translated, it gives CASSQGGLPYGYTF.

This sequence joins TRBV6-1 and TRBJ1-5; unclear D gene. The CDR3 covers 15 residues. V lost 3 bases and J lost 1, with 10 bases in between. Germline V gene data show CDR1 as MNHNS and CDR2 as SASEGT. Here the CDR3 DNA reads TGTGCCAGCAGTGATCGGTGGGCGAGCAATCAGCCCCAGCATTTT. Translating it yields CASSDRWASNQPQHF.

Notes on this clone: This CDR3 is also generated by other DNA sequences in the sample. CDR3 in DNA: TGCGCCAGCAGCTTGGAGGGACAGGGATATGAAAAACTGTTTTTT. This gives the protein CASSLEGQGYEKLFF. V and J are TRBV5-1 and TRBJ1-4, with 9 bases identical to TRBD1. Per germline, CDR1 SGHRS and CDR2 YFSETQ. This CDR3 contains 15 residues. Losses at the gene ends were 0 bases for V and 6 bases for J; bases not matched to a gene: 3.

With respect to this clone: Other DNA sequences from this sample encode an identical CDR3 as well. This chain joins TRBV3-1 (or the pseudogene TRBV3-2) and TRBJ2-5; TRBD2 agrees at 8 bases. Germline V CDR1 and CDR2: LGHDT, YNNKEL (reference sequence). J lost 5 bases, V lost 3 bases, and 11 bases had no gene match. The CDR3 is 16 residues long. Here the CDR3 reads CASSQDPGGAGETQYF. Written as DNA, the CDR3 is TGTGCCAGCAGCCAGGACCCCGGGGGGGCCGGGGAGACCCAGTACTTC.

The J gene is TRBJ1-2, the V gene TRBV5-1; 8 positions agree with TRBD1. The CDR3 covers 14 residues. V trimming: 7 bases; J trimming: 4 bases; junction bases outside the gene matches: 9. Germline V gene lookup returns CDR1 SGHRS and CDR2 YFSETQ. The CDR3, as DNA: TGCGCCAGCGCCAATTCGACAGGGGCCTATGGCTACACCTTC. This codes for CASANSTGAYGYTF. Full variable domain (missing parts from reference TRBV5-1 and TRBJ1-2): KAGVTQTPRYLIKTRGQQVTLSCSPISGHRSVSWYQQTPGQGLQFLFEYFSETQRNKGNFPGRFSGRQFSNSRSEMNVSTLELGDSALYLCASANSTGAYGYTFGSGTRLTVV.

The chain links TRBV5-1 to TRBJ2-2, with TRBD1 matching over 7 bases. The germline V gene encodes CDR1 SGHRS and CDR2 YFSETQ. This CDR3 contains 14 residues. Trimming took 7 bases from V and 1 from J; bases not matched to a gene: 4. In nucleotides, the CDR3 is TGCGCCAGCGCCCGGACAGGGAACACCGGGGAGCTGTTTTTT. As protein: CASARTGNTGELFF. Based on the CDR3 plus reference TRBV5-1 and TRBJ2-2, the full variable domain is KAGVTQTPRYLIKTRGQQVTLSCSPISGHRSVSWYQQTPGQGLQFLFEYFSETQRNKGNFPGRFSGRQFSNSRSEMNVSTLELGDSALYLCASARTGNTGELFFGEGSRLTVL.

The chain recombines TRBV18 with TRBJ1-1; D perhaps matches TRBD1 (5 bases). Trimming took off 3 bases at V and 5 bases at J, with 7 bases between the two ends. The CDR3 sequence is 12 residues long. Germline CDR1 KGHSH, CDR2 LQKENI. CDR3 in DNA: TGTGCCAGCTCACCCAGGGCGACTGAAGCTTTCTTT. This sequence encodes CASSPRATEAFF. Combining the CDR3 with reference TRBV18 and TRBJ1-1 gives the whole variable domain NAGVMQNPRHLVRRRGQEARLRCSPMKGHSHVYWYRQLPEEGLKFMVYLQKENIIDESGMPKERFSAEFPKEGPSILRIQQVVRGDSAAYFCASSPRATEAFFGQGTRLTVV.

The gene calls are TRBV30 and TRBJ1-6; D remains unclear. Trimming removed 7 bases from V and 2 bases from J, with 9 bases in between. The CDR3 contains 13 residues. The germline V gene encodes CDR1 GTSNPN and CDR2 SVGIG (reference sequence). The CDR3 here is CAYRDTYNSPLHF. The CDR3, as DNA: TGTGCCTACAGAGATACCTATAATTCACCCCTCCACTTT.

The V call is TRBV10-2, the J call TRBJ2-6, with 8 bases aligning to TRBD1. Germline lookup yields CDR1 WSHSY and CDR2 SAAADI. V trimming: 2 bases; J trimming: 2 bases; junction bases outside the gene matches: 14. The CDR3 runs to 20 residues. The CDR3 nucleotides are TGCGCCAGCAGTGAGAGGACTGGGGCAGGGGGCAGAGCTGGGGCCAACGTCCTGACTTTC. Its translation: CASSERTGAGGRAGANVLTF.

This chain uses TRBV7-2 with TRBJ1-6; 8 bases agree with TRBD1. The CDR3 has 17 amino acids. The trim removed 3 bases at V and 8 bases at J, leaving 12 bases unmatched. CDR1 SGHTA and CDR2 FQGNSA come from the germline V gene. The CDR3 protein is CASSFPTGEGFYSPLHF. The CDR3, as DNA: TGTGCCAGCAGCTTCCCGACAGGGGAAGGGTTTTATTCACCCCTCCACTTT. Full variable domain (outside the CDR3, taken from reference TRBV7-2 and TRBJ1-6): GAGVSQSPSNKVTEKGKDVELRCDPISGHTALYWYRQSLGQGLEFLIYFQGNSAPDKSGLPSDRFSAERTGGSVSTLTIQRTQQEDSAVYLCASSFPTGEGFYSPLHFGNGTRLTVT.

The chain joins TRBV7-9 to TRBJ1-3, with no clear D. Germline V lookup: CDR1 SEHNR, CDR2 FQNEAQ (reference sequence). The CDR3 has 15 amino acids. Trimming cost V 1 base and J 0 bases, with 7 bases left between them. CDR3 sequence (DNA): TGTGCCAGCAGCTTAGGACTTATCTCTGGAAACACCATATATTTT. As protein: CASSLGLISGNTIYF.

The chain is built from TRBV3-1 (or the pseudogene TRBV3-2) and TRBJ1-3; 7 nucleotides line up with TRBD1. Trimming removed 3 bases from V and 3 bases from J; junction bases left unmatched: 5. Germline V gene sequence: CDR1 LGHDT, CDR2 YNNKEL (reference sequence). This CDR3 region has 15 residues. The CDR3 DNA reads as TGTGCCAGCAGCCACCGGGACAGTTATGGAAACACCATATATTTT. Protein product: CASSHRDSYGNTIYF.

V is TRBV11-2 and J is TRBJ1-3; no firm D call. In germline, CDR1 is SGHAT, CDR2 FQNNGV. The V end lost 5 bases, the J end lost 4 bases, and 3 bases lay between the germline ends. This CDR3 comprises 11 residues. In DNA form, the CDR3 reads TGTGCCAGCAGCCCAGGAAACACCATATATTTT. This codes for CASSPGNTIYF.

The V and J genes are TRBV29-1 and TRBJ1-2; D possibly corresponds to TRBD1 (5 bases). CDR1 and CDR2 from the germline V gene are SQVTM and ANQGSEA. This CDR3 has 11 residues. The V end was cut by 4 bases, the J end by 4 bases, with 7 bases between. The CDR3 DNA follows: TGCAGCGTTGTAACAGGCTATGGCTACACCTTC. This translates into CSVVTGYGYTF. The full variable domain, in which reference TRBV29-1 and TRBJ1-2 provide the parts outside the CDR3, is SAVISQKPSRDICQRGTSLTIQCQVDSQVTMMFWYRQQPGQSLTLIATANQGSEATYESGFVIDKFPISRPNLTFSTLTVSNMSPEDSSIYLCSVVTGYGYTFGSGTRLTVV.

The chain combines TRBV25-1 with TRBJ2-5, with 7 bases fitting TRBD1. The CDR3 loop spans 14 amino acids. Germline CDR1 and CDR2: MGHDK and SYGVNS. Germline trimming cut 5 bases from V and 5 bases from J; bases unmatched to any gene: 8. CDR3 protein: CASSTRGPGETQYF. DNA for the CDR3: TGTGCCAGCAGTACTAGGGGGCCGGGGGAGACCCAGTACTTC.

This clone was picked up a small number of times. This rearrangement joins TRBV2 to TRBJ1-4, with D uncertain. V was shortened by 3 bases and J by 4 bases, with 6 bases between the two germline ends. The CDR3 is 13 amino acids. From germline, CDR1 is SNHLY and CDR2 FYNNEI. CDR3 in amino acids: CASSDSRNEKLFF. CDR3 nucleotide sequence: TGTGCCAGCAGTGATTCCCGTAATGAAAAACTGTTTTTT.

This rearrangement joins TRBV28 to TRBJ1-1, with a possible D match to TRBD1 (5 bases). CDR1 MDHEN and CDR2 SYDVKM come from the germline V gene. The CDR3 totals 14 residues. Trimming took off 6 bases at V and 1 base at J, with 12 bases between the two ends. The CDR3: CASSPSGENTEAFF. DNA for the CDR3: TGTGCCAGCAGCCCCTCGGGGGAGAACACTGAAGCTTTCTTT.

The chain recombines TRBV10-3 with TRBJ1-1; D is uncertain. The CDR3 extends over 16 amino acids. Trimming took off 5 bases at V and 5 bases at J, with 21 bases between the two ends. CDR1 is ENHRY and CDR2 is SYGVKD in the germline V gene. As DNA, the CDR3 is TGTGCCATCAGTAGGTATGCCCAGGTTCAGGCGACTGAAGCTTTCTTT. Its protein is CAISRYAQVQATEAFF.

This chain connects TRBV7-6 to TRBJ1-4; D possibly corresponds to TRBD1 (5 bases). Per germline, CDR1 SGHVS and CDR2 FNYEAQ. The length of the CDR3 is 16 residues. Trimming removed 5 bases at V and 5 bases at J, with 18 bases between. In DNA, the CDR3 is TGTGCCAGCAGCCCCTTCCCCGGGACTTCGAATGAAAAACTGTTTTTT. It translates to CASSPFPGTSNEKLFF.

V usage is TRBV14 and J usage is TRBJ2-7; D call uncertain. V lost 4 bases and J 2 bases, leaving 12 bases between the germline ends. Germline V gene sequence: CDR1 SGHDN, CDR2 FVKESK. This CDR3 contains 14 residues. In DNA form, the CDR3 reads TGTGCCAGCAGCCCTCAGTTGATCACCTACGAGCAGTACTTC. This encodes CASSPQLITYEQYF.